This T cell receptor (beta chain) was observed in a study of CD8+CD57+ T cells in acquired aplastic anemia. Notes on the study in general: Overlapping CD8+ CDR3 repertoires of patients and controls contained roughly 29 shared sequences.

Patients who underwent sequencing had shown CD8+CD57+ cell expansion by flow cytometry. Each of the patients presented with severe acquired aplastic anemia. This clonotype was counted between two and nine times. Its specificity is not known. TCR beta VDJ and CDR3 were profiled, and genomic DNA was the template. MiXCR, run by TCRdb on the reads, gives a single entry per CDR3 protein. The sample has more than 150,000 distinct CDR3 sequences; under 55% are singletons. The specimen was sorted CD4+, CD8+, or CD8+CD57+ T cells (not recorded which) from PBMCs. The origin of this receptor is a human donor with aplastic anemia.

CDR3 nucleotides: TGCAGCGTTGAAGACTGGACAGGGCCCGACCAAGAGACCCAGTACTTC. The encoded protein is CSVEDWTGPDQETQYF. The chain combines TRBV29-1 with TRBJ2-5, with 8 bases lining up with TRBD1. CDR1 and CDR2 from the germline V gene are SQVTM and ANQGSEA. Trimming removed 0 bases from V and 0 bases from J; junction bases left unmatched: 6. There are 16 residues in the CDR3.